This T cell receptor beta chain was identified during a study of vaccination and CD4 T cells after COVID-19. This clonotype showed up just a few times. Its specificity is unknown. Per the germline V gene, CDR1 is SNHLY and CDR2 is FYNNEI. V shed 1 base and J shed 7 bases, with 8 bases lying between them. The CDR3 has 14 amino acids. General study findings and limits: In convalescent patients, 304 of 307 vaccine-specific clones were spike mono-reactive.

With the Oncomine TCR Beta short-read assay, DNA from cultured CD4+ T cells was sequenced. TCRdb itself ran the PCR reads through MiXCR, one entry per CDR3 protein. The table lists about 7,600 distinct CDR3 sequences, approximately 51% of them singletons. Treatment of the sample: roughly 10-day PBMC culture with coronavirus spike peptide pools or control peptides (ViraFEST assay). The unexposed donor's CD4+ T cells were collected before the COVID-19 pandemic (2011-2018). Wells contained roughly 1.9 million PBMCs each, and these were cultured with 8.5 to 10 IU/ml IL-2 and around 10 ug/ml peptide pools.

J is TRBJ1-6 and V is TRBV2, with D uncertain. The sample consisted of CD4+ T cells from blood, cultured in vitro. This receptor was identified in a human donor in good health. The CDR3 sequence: CASSEGRRNSPLHF. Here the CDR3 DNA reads TGTGCCAGCAGTGAAGGGAGGCGGAATTCACCCCTCCACTTT. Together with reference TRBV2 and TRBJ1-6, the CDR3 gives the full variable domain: EPEVTQTPSHQVTQMGQEVILRCVPISNHLYFYWYRQILGQKVEFLVSFYNNEISEKSEIFDDQFSVERPDGSNFTLKIRSTKLEDSAMYFCASSEGRRNSPLHFGNGTRLTVT.